Detailed here is one T cell receptor beta chain. Its antigen is as yet unknown. This entry belongs to a study of cytomegalovirus exposure and HLA in healthy donors. Study-wide findings and caveats: In a later analysis, TCR beta V- and J-gene trimming showed a link to a missense DCLRE1C variant. Accurate prediction of most subjects' HLA-A and HLA-B alleles from TCR beta sequences was reported. Being productive about 87% or about 30% of the time was typical of most TCR beta V segments in an earlier analysis.

With V trimmed by 2 bases and J by 3 bases, 8 bases remained unmatched. Germline loops: CDR1 SGHRS, CDR2 YFSETQ. CDR3 length equals 16 residues. A multiplex PCR was run with 60 Vbeta primers and 13 Jbeta primers. TCRdb keeps only in-frame clones here, not all; method: immunoSEQ multiplex PCR. The sample has around 180,000 clones, approximately 80% seen once. Material for sequencing was PBMCs. This clonotype originated in a man between 18 and 35 years old in good health and CMV-seronegative. This chain joins TRBV5-1 and TRBJ2-5; 9 bases are a match to TRBD2. The DNA for the CDR3 is TGCGCCAGCAGCTTACTAGCGGGTAAACCTAAAGAGACCCAGTACTTC. Residues: CASSLLAGKPKETQYF. Looking up the rest from reference TRBV5-1 and TRBJ2-5 gives the full variable domain: KAGVTQTPRYLIKTRGQQVTLSCSPISGHRSVSWYQQTPGQGLQFLFEYFSETQRNKGNFPGRFSGRQFSNSRSEMNVSTLELGDSALYLCASSLLAGKPKETQYFGPGTRLLVL.